This T cell receptor (beta chain) was sequenced during a study of OX40 agonist ivuxolimab in advanced cancers. The germline V gene has CDR1 LNHDA and CDR2 SQIVND (reference sequence). V dropped 2 bases and J dropped 5 bases, with 10 bases sitting between them. The length of the CDR3 is 14 residues. Assay used: immunoSEQ multiplex PCR; TCRdb lists only in-frame clones, some missing. The sample contains 60,000 to 70,000 clones, roughly 85% of which appear only once. V gene TRBV19 combines with J gene TRBJ1-5; D perhaps matches TRBD1 (6 bases). The TCR sequence derives from an adult with an advanced solid tumor such as melanoma, head and neck, liver or kidney cancer. The sequencing here drew on CD4+ or CD8+ T cells sorted from blood, taken in a trial of the OX40 agonist ivuxolimab. The CDR3 DNA is TGTGCCAGTAGTATAAACAGGGAAGATCAGCCCCAGCATTTT. Residues: CASSINREDQPQHF.